This section outlines one T cell receptor beta chain sequence together with its context. Its antigen target is currently unknown. No qualities accompany the bases; no much larger clone lies one base away. The data were taken from a study of blood T cells in healthy people across ages (dated by TCRdb to 2013 to 2016). A note on the overall study: In model experiments, roughly one uniquely barcoded TCR beta cDNA molecule per two T cells was captured by template switching. The study measured age-related changes in TCR beta repertoire diversity using deep sequencing normalized with unique cDNA molecular identifiers. The donors were split into four age groups: young (average approximately 16 years), middle-aged (around 37), aged (more than 60) and long-lived (approximately 80). Using the same blood draw, the study looked at two additional independent replicas of 1 million unique cDNA reads for two donors, one aged 18 to 30 and the other aged 80 or older. General findings and caveats noted by the study authors: Because the CMV infection status of the donors was unknown, age-related changes in expanded clonotypes may potentially have been confounded. Observed TCR beta diversity correlated strongly with the percentage of naive T cells measured by flow cytometry. Estimates of total diversity based on one million sequenced T cells were regarded as lower bounds and as underestimates. Compared with the aged group, the long-lived group had more naive CD4+ T cells, fewer expanded clones and increased TCR diversity, a pattern suggesting age selection. Conclusive comparison of naive and antigen-experienced compartments was prevented by the profiling of bulk unsorted PBMCs. As age increased, observed TCR beta diversity per million T cells dropped in a roughly linear way, and a significant reduction was already evident by age 40.

Receptor libraries were prepared by 5' RACE. The sample was run on an Illumina HiSeq 2500. A second roughly 7 to 12 cycle PCR used a sample-barcoded 5' primer and a J-beta primer mix. A unique molecular identifier was introduced onto each TCR beta cDNA molecule by a template-switch 5' adaptor carrying 12 random nucleotides. Each sample yielded at least 2.5 million CDR3-containing paired-end reads. The Mint cDNA synthesis kit, primed by a TRBC-specific oligonucleotide, was used to synthesize first-strand cDNA from all RNA. Following uracil-DNA glycosylase treatment, a first 18-cycle PCR with universal primers M1SS and BC2_uni_R was performed on all cDNA. The original pipeline was this. For normalization, 1 million high-quality reads, each with a distinct molecular identifier, were randomly selected from each sample. Instead of being binned into consensus sequences, reads with shared molecular identifiers were discarded. MiTCR, run with a Q25 quality threshold and the strictest error-elimination algorithm, handled CDR3 identification, clonotype clustering and error correction. A nonparametric unseen species model with Euler transformation was used to estimate a lower bound on total TCR beta diversity. TCRdb took the public reads, trimmed them with fastp at Q25, ran MiXCR for clone calling and kept in-frame beta chains. For every CDR3 protein sequence, its rows merge into one entry that carries the most common genes and DNA. These V and J calls rely on TCRdb rather than the paper's analysis. Counted in this sample were around 800,000 distinct CDR3 sequences; around a quarter of them appeared once. The ten biggest clones cover 3% of the sample.

Systemically healthy Caucasian individuals from Russia, around 39 in total and aged roughly 6 to 100 years, were included as donors. Ten milliliters of peripheral blood were drawn from each donor into EDTA-treated Vacutainer tubes. Ficoll-Paque density-gradient centrifugation was used to isolate PBMCs, with at least 6.5 million per sample. Trizol reagent was used to extract total RNA from the PBMCs, yielding at least 5.5 micrograms per sample. For every donor, an aliquot of PBMCs went through flow cytometry to measure the percentages of naive CD45RAhigh/CD27high T cells. This sample was shared with a second study, whose subject was T cells of mothers and their children. As noted in the second study: Nine systemically healthy Caucasian individuals served as donors, namely three mothers together with their six children. cDNA synthesis consumed the entire amount of extracted RNA, loaded at approximately 1.5 ug RNA in each 15 ul reaction. In the second PCR, the M1S primer introduced both the sample barcodes and 2-4 random nucleotides. Over 8.5 million TCR beta CDR3 reads were obtained for each mother, and millions of reads were obtained for each child. Thymic selection shapes the output of TCR recombination in a similar way in related and unrelated pairs, and inherited differences have a minor effect. Related mother-child pairs always showed normalized repertoire overlap that was slightly higher than in unrelated mother-child pairs, though the difference was never significant. No persistent microchimeric T cell clones were found, with a detection sensitivity of approximately 100 clones per million clonotypes. The study used deep NGS to compare TCR beta repertoires of mothers and children, seeking features distinguishing related mother-child pairs from unrelated individuals. Mothers averaged approximately 40 +/- 4 years of age and children averaged about 12 +/- 4 years. After adapter ligation with NEBNext reagents, the libraries were sequenced on Illumina HiSeq 2000 with 100+100 nt paired-end reads. To avoid cross-contamination, the mother libraries and the child libraries were prepared a month apart and sequenced in separate runs. For each donor, somewhere between 500,000 and 2,000,000 distinct TCR beta clonotypes were identified. Naive TCR beta clonotypes were estimated from low-frequency clonotypes matched to each donor's FACS-determined naive share, without sorting.

Sequencing was done on a sample of blood. The sequence came from a boy younger than 18 in good health.

The sequence in DNA is TGTGCCACCAGCAGGGAGCAGACGGGCTACGAGCAGTACTTC. Its coded protein is CATSREQTGYEQYF. This sequence uses TRBV15 and TRBJ2-5, with the identity of the D gene unclear. The end of the DNA is better explained by TRBJ2-7, so the J call may be wrong. The germline V gene (reference sequence) supplies CDR1 LNHNV and CDR2 YYDKDF. CDR3 length: 14 amino acids, cysteine to phenylalanine. Just the 42-base CDR3 DNA is kept, in frame starting at base 1.